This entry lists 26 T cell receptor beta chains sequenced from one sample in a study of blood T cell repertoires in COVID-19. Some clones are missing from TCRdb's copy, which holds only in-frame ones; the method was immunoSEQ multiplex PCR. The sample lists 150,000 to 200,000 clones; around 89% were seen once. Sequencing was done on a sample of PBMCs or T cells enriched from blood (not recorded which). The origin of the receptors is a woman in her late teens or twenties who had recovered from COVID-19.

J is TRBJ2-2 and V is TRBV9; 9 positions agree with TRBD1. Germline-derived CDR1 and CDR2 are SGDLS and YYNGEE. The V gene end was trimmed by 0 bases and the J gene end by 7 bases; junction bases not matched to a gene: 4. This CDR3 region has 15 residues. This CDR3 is CASSVATGGIGELFF. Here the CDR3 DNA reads TGTGCCAGCAGCGTAGCGACAGGGGGGATCGGGGAGCTGTTTTTT.

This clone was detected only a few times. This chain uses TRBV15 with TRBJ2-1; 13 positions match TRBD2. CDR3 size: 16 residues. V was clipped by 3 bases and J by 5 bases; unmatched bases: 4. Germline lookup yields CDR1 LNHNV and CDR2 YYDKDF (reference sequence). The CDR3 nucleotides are TGTGCCACCAGCAGGACTAGCGGGAGGATTAACAATGAGCAGTTCTTC. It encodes CATSRTSGRINNEQFF.

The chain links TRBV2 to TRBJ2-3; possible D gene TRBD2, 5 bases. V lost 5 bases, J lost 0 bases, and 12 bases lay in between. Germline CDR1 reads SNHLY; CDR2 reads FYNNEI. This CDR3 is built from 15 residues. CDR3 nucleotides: TGTGCCAGCAGTATCGACTATACCAGCACAGATACGCAGTATTTT. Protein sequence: CASSIDYTSTDTQYF.

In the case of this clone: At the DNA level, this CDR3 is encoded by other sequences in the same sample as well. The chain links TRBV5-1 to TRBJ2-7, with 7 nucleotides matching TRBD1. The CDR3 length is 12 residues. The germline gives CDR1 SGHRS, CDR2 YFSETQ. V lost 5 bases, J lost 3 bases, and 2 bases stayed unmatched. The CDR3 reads CASSRDSYEQYF. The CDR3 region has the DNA TGCGCCAGCAGTAGGGACAGCTACGAGCAGTACTTC. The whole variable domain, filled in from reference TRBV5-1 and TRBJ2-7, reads KAGVTQTPRYLIKTRGQQVTLSCSPISGHRSVSWYQQTPGQGLQFLFEYFSETQRNKGNFPGRFSGRQFSNSRSEMNVSTLELGDSALYLCASSRDSYEQYFGPGTRLTVT.

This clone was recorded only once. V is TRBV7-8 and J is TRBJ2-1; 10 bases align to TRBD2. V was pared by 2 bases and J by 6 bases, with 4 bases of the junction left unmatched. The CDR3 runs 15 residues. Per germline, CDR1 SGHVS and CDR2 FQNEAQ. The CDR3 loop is CASSLSLAGANEQFF. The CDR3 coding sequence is TGTGCCAGCAGCTTATCGCTAGCGGGAGCCAATGAGCAGTTCTTC.

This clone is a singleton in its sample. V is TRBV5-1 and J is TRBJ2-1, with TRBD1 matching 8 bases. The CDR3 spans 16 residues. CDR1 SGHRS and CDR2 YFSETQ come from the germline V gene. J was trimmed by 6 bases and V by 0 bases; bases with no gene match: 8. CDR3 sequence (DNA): TGCGCCAGCAGCTTGGGGGCGACAGGGGACGGCAATGAGCAGTTCTTC. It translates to CASSLGATGDGNEQFF.

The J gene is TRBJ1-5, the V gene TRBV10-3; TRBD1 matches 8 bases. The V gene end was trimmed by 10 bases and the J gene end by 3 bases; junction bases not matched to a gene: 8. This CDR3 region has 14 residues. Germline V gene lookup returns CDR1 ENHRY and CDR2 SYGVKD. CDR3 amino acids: CATARDRNNQPQHF. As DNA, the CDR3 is TGTGCCACAGCCCGGGACAGGAACAATCAGCCCCAGCATTTT.

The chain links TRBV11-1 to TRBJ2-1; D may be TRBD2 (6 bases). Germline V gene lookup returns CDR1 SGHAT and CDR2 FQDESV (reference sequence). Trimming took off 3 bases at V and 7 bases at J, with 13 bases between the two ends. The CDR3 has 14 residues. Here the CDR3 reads CASSFSGEWNEQFF. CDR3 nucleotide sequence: TGTGCCAGCAGCTTCTCGGGAGAGTGGAATGAGCAGTTCTTC.

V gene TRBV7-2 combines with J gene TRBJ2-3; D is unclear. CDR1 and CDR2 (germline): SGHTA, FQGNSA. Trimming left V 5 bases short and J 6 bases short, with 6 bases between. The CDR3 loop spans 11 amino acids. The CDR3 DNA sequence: TGTGCCAGCAGCCCCGTCGATACGCAGTATTTT. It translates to CASSPVDTQYF.

The CDR3 coding sequence is TGTGCCACCAGCAGTGGTTTCGGGGGTGTTAACTATGGCTACACCTTC. Protein sequence: CATSSGFGGVNYGYTF. V usage is TRBV15 and J usage is TRBJ1-2; tentative D call: TRBD1 (5 bases). The CDR3 contains 16 residues. Germline V gene sequence: CDR1 LNHNV, CDR2 YYDKDF (reference sequence). The V end was cut by 3 bases, the J end by 1 base, with 15 bases between.

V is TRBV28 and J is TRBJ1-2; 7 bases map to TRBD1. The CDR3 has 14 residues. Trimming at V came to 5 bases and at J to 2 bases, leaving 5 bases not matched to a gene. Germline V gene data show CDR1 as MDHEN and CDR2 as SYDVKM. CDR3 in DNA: TGTGCCAGCAGTCAACAGGGGCGAAACTATGGCTACACCTTC. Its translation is CASSQQGRNYGYTF.

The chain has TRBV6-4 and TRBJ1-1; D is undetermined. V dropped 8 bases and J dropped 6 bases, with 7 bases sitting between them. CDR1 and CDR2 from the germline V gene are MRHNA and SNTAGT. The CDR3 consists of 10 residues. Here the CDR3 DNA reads TGTGCCAGCTGGAGTCCTGAAGCTTTCTTT. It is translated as CASWSPEAFF.

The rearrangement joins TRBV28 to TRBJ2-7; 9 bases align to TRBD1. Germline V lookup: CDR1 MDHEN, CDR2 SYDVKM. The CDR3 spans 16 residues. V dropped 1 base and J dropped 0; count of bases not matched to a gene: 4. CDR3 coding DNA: TGTGCCAGCAGTTTATCCGGGACAGGGAGCTCCTACGAGCAGTACTTC. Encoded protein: CASSLSGTGSSYEQYF.

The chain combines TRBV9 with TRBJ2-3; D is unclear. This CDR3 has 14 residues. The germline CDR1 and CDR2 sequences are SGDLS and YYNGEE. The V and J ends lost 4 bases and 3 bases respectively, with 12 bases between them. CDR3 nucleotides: TGTGCCAGCAGCCCCCAAGGAGAAACAGATACGCAGTATTTT. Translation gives CASSPQGETDTQYF.

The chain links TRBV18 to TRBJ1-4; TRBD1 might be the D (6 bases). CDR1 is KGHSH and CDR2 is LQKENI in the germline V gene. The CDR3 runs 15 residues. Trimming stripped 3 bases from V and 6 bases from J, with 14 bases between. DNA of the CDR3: TGTGCCAGCTCACCTTATACAGGGAAGGATGAAAAACTGTTTTTT. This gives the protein CASSPYTGKDEKLFF.

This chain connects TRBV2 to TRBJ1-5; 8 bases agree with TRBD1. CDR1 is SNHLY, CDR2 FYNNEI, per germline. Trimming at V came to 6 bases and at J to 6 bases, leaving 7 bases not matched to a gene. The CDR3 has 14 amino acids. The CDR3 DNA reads TGTGCCAGCAGCCGGGACAGGAGAGGTCAGCCCCAGCATTTT. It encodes CASSRDRRGQPQHF. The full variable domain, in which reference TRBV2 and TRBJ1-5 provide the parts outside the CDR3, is EPEVTQTPSHQVTQMGQEVILRCVPISNHLYFYWYRQILGQKVEFLVSFYNNEISEKSEIFDDQFSVERPDGSNFTLKIRSTKLEDSAMYFCASSRDRRGQPQHFGDGTRLSIL.

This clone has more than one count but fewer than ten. The CDR3 is CASSPRGRDTEAFF. CDR3 coding DNA: TGTGCCAGCTCACCACGTGGCAGGGACACTGAAGCTTTCTTT. This chain uses TRBV18 with TRBJ1-1; D possibly corresponds to TRBD1 (5 bases). Germline values: CDR1 KGHSH, CDR2 LQKENI. CDR3 size: 14 residues. V gave up 1 base and J gave up 3 bases, with 9 bases separating them.

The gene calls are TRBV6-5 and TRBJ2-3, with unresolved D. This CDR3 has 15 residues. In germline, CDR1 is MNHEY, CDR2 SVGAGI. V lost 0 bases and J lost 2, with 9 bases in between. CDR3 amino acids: CASSYSSTVTDTQYF. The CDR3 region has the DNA TGTGCCAGCAGTTACTCGAGTACAGTCACAGATACGCAGTATTTT.

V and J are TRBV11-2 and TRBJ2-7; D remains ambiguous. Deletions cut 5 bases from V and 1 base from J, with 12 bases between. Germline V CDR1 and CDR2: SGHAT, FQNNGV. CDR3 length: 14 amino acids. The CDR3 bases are TGTGCCAGCAGCCCACCGACTCCTTCCTACGAGCAGTACTTC. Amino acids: CASSPPTPSYEQYF.

CDR3 region: CASSRTVEYGYTF. CDR3 in DNA: TGTGCCAGCAGCAGGACAGTTGAGTATGGCTACACCTTC. This chain joins TRBV7-9 and TRBJ1-2, with D possibly being TRBD1 (6 bases). The V end was cut by 5 bases, the J end by 5 bases, with 12 bases between. CDR3 length: 13 residues. Germline V gene data show CDR1 as SEHNR and CDR2 as FQNEAQ (reference sequence).

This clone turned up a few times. CDR3: CASSQEAGGEYNEQFF. The CDR3 coding sequence is TGTGCCAGCAGCCAGGAGGCGGGAGGGGAATACAATGAGCAGTTCTTC. The rearrangement uses TRBV4-2 and TRBJ2-1; TRBD2 matches at 9 bases. This CDR3 comprises 16 residues. V gave up 3 bases and J gave up 4 bases; unmatched junction bases: 7. The germline V gene has CDR1 LGHNA and CDR2 YNFKEQ.

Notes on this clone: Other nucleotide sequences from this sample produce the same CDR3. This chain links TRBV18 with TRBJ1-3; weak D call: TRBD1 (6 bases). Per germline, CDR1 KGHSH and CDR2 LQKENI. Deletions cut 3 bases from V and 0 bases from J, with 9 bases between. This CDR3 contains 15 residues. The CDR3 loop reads CASSPGQSSGNTIYF. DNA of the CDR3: TGTGCCAGCTCACCCGGACAGTCCTCTGGAAACACCATATATTTT. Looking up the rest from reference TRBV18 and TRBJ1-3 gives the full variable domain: NAGVMQNPRHLVRRRGQEARLRCSPMKGHSHVYWYRQLPEEGLKFMVYLQKENIIDESGMPKERFSAEFPKEGPSILRIQQVVRGDSAAYFCASSPGQSSGNTIYFGEGSWLTVV.

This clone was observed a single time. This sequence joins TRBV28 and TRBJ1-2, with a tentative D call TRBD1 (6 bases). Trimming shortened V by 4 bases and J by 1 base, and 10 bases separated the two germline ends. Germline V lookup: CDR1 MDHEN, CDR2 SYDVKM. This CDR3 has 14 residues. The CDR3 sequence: CASSWGTFNYGYTF. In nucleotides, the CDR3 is TGTGCCAGCAGTTGGGGGACATTTAACTATGGCTACACCTTC.

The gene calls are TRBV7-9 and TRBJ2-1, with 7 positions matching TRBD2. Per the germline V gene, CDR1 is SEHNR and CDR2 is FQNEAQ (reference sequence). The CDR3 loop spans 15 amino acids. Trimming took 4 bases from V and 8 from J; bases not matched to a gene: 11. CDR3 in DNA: TGTGCCAGCAGCTCGAGGAGACTAGCCCTCGATGAGCAGTTCTTC. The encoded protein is CASSSRRLALDEQFF.

The CDR3 DNA reads TGTGCCAGCAGTTACTCTCCACAATCCTACAATGAGCAGTTCTTC. Its protein product is CASSYSPQSYNEQFF. This rearrangement joins TRBV6-5 to TRBJ2-1; D not resolved. Germline V gene data show CDR1 as MNHEY and CDR2 as SVGAGI. This CDR3 contains 15 residues. The V and J ends lost 0 bases and 1 base respectively, with 7 bases between them.

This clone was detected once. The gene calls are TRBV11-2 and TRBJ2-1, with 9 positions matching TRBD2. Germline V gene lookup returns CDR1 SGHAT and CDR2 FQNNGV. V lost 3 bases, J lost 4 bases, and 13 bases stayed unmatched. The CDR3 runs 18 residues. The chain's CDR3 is CASSLLGIRAGGYNEQFF. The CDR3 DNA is TGTGCCAGCAGCTTGTTAGGTATTAGGGCGGGAGGGTACAATGAGCAGTTCTTC.